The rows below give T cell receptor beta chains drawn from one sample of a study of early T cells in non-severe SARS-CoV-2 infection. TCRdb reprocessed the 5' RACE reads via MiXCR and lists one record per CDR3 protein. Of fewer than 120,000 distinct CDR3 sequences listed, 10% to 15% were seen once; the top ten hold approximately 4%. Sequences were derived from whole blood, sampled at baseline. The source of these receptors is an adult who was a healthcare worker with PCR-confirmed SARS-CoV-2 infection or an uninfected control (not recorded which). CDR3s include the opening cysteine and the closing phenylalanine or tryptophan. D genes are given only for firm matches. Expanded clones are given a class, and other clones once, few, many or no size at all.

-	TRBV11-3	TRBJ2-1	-	CASSTGGHFEQFF	TGTGCCAGCAGCACCGGGGGGCACTTTGAGCAGTTCTTC
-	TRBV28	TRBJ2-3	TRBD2	CASRDGTRVVDTQYF	TGTGCCAGCAGGGACGGGACTAGGGTTGTAGATACGCAGTATTTT
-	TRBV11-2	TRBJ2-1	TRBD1	CASSLPPGTGVYNEQFF	TGTGCCAGCAGCTTACCCCCCGGGACAGGGGTTTACAATGAGCAGTTCTTC
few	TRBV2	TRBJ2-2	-	CASSKLGYGPGELFF	TGTGCCAGCAGTAAACTAGGGTACGGGCCCGGGGAGCTGTTTTTT
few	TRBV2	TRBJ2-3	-	CASSEVSGRGEDTQYF	TGTGCCAGCAGTGAAGTAAGTGGCAGGGGAGAAGATACGCAGTATTTT
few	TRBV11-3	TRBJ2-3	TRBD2	CASSDRTSGGTDTQYF	TGTGCCAGCAGCGACCGGACTAGCGGGGGCACAGATACGCAGTATTTT
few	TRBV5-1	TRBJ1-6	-	CASSLVGSSLGLPLHF	TGCGCCAGCAGCTTGGTGGGGAGTAGTTTAGGATTGCCCCTCCACTTT
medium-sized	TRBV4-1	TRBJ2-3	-	CASRAVMRNPDTQYF	TGCGCCAGCAGGGCTGTCATGAGAAATCCAGATACGCAGTATTTT
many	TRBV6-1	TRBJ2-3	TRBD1	CASRRQGTGGNTDTQYF	TGTGCCAGCAGAAGGCAAGGGACAGGGGGGAACACAGATACGCAGTATTTT
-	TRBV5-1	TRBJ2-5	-	CASSLGGSYQETQYF	TGCGCCAGCAGCTTAGGGGGGAGCTACCAAGAGACCCAGTACTTC
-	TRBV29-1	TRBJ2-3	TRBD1	CSVGTGATDTQYF	TGCAGCGTAGGGACAGGGGCCACAGATACGCAGTATTTT
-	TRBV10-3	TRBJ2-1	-	CAISDRGRGLTYNEQFF	TGTGCCATCAGTGACCGAGGGCGGGGGCTTACCTACAATGAGCAGTTCTTC
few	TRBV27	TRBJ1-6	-	CASSLGQTGSPLHF	TGTGCCAGCAGTTTAGGACAGACGGGGTCACCCCTCCACTTT
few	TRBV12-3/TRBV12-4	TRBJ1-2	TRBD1	CASTLTGADGYTF	TGTGCCAGCACCCTTACAGGGGCCGATGGCTACACCTTC
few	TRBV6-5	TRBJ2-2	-	CASSYLGVRTGELFF	TGTGCCAGCAGTTACCTGGGGGTCAGGACCGGGGAGCTGTTTTTT
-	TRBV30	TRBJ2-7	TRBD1	CAIRDRGPGGLQYF	TGTGCCATCCGGGACAGGGGGCCGGGTGGGTTGCAGTACTTC
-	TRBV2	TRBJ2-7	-	CASRDSYEQYF	TGTGCCAGCAGGGACAGTTACGAGCAGTACTTC
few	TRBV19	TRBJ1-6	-	CASSMVRGDSPLHF	TGTGCCAGTAGTATGGTCAGGGGTGATTCACCCCTCCACTTT
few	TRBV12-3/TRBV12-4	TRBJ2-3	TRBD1	CASSPGGSTDTQYF	TGTGCCAGCAGTCCAGGGGGAAGCACAGATACGCAGTATTTT
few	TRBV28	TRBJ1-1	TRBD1	CASRLQGDTEAFF	TGTGCCAGCAGACTACAGGGGGACACTGAAGCTTTCTTT
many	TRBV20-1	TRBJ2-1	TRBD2	CSASGGTSSYNEQFF	TGCAGTGCTAGTGGGGGGACTAGCTCCTACAATGAGCAGTTCTTC
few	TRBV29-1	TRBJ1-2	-	CSVSGTSSSGYTF	TGCAGCGTCTCCGGGACATCCAGTTCTGGCTACACCTTC
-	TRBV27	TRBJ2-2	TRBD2	CASSLNGGRVTGELFF	TGTGCCAGCAGTTTAAACGGGGGGAGGGTGACCGGGGAGCTGTTTTTT
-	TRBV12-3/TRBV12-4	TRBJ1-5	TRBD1	CASSPHRGDSNQPQHF	TGTGCCAGCAGTCCGCACAGGGGGGATAGCAATCAGCCCCAGCATTTT
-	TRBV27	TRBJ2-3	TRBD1	CASSQQGVTQYF	TGTGCCAGCAGTCAACAGGGGGTTACGCAGTATTTT
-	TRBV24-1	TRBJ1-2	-	CATSDFSRIYGYTF	TGTGCCACCAGTGATTTTAGTCGGATCTATGGCTACACCTTC
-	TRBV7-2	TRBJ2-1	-	CASSLRMVVEQFF	TGTGCCAGCAGCCTGAGGATGGTGGTTGAGCAGTTCTTC
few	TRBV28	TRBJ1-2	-	CASRRVGYTF	TGTGCCAGCAGGCGGGTCGGCTACACCTTC
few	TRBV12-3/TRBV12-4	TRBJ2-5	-	CASRTQETQYF	TGTGCCAGCAGGACACAAGAGACCCAGTACTTC
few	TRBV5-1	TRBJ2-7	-	CASSLEDSLHEQYF	TGCGCCAGCAGCTTGGAGGACTCCCTTCACGAGCAGTACTTC
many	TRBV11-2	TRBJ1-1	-	CASSLDRDTEAFF	TGTGCCAGCAGCTTAGACAGAGACACTGAAGCTTTCTTT
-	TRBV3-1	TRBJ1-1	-	CASSQVGPNTEAFF	TGTGCCAGCAGCCAAGTAGGCCCGAACACTGAAGCTTTCTTT
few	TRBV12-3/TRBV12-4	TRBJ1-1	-	CASRSPVVLNTEAFF	TGTGCCAGCAGGTCCCCCGTGGTGTTGAACACTGAAGCTTTCTTT
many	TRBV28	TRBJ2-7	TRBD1	CASSSGPGTGAHEQYF	TGTGCCAGCAGTTCTGGGCCCGGGACAGGGGCCCACGAGCAGTACTTC
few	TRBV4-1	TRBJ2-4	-	CASSQDWGAKNIQYF	TGCGCCAGCAGCCAAGATTGGGGGGCCAAAAACATTCAGTACTTC
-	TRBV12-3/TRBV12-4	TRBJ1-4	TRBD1	CASSTHAGGSEKLFF	TGTGCCAGCAGTACCCACGCAGGGGGGAGTGAAAAACTGTTTTTT
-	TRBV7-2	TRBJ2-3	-	CASSYPRQGTDTQYF	TGTGCCAGCAGCTACCCGAGACAGGGCACAGATACGCAGTATTTT
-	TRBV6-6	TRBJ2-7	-	CASSYSGPYEQYF	TGTGCCAGCAGTTACTCGGGCCCCTACGAGCAGTACTTC
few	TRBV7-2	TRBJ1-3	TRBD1	CASSSQNRGLNTIYF	TGTGCCAGCAGCTCCCAAAACAGGGGGCTTAACACCATATATTTT
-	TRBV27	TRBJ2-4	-	CASSLGGYSAKNIQYF	TGTGCCAGCAGTTTGGGAGGATATTCAGCCAAAAACATTCAGTACTTC
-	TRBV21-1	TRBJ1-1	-	CASSKRTTGNTEAFF	TGTGCCAGCAGCAAACGAACTACAGGGAACACTGAAGCTTTCTTT
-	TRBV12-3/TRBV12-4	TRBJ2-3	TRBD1	CASSQSDRGRDTQYF	TGTGCCAGCAGTCAATCGGACAGGGGGAGGGATACGCAGTATTTT
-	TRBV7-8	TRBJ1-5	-	CASSPALSEPQHF	TGTGCCAGCAGCCCAGCTCTCTCGGAGCCCCAGCATTTT
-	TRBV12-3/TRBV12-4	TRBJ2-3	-	CASSFSSDTDTQYF	TGTGCCAGCAGTTTCTCCTCCGACACAGATACGCAGTATTTT
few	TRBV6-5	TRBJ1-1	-	CASGPERGMNEAFF	TGTGCCAGCGGTCCAGAGAGAGGGATGAATGAAGCTTTCTTT
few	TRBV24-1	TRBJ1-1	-	CATSDSGKGNTEAFF	TGTGCCACCAGTGACTCCGGGAAGGGTAACACTGAAGCTTTCTTT
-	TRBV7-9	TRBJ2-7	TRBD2	CASSIAGGFYEQYF	TGTGCCAGCAGTATAGCGGGAGGATTCTACGAGCAGTACTTC
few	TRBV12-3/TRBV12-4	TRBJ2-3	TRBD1	CASSFRGPHTDTQYF	TGTGCCAGCAGTTTCAGGGGGCCCCACACAGATACGCAGTATTTT
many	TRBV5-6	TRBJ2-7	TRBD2	CASTILSGGPYEQYF	TGTGCCAGCACCATATTGAGCGGGGGGCCATACGAGCAGTACTTC
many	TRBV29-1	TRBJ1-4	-	CSVEDRLGKDGEKLFF	TGCAGCGTTGAAGATCGCTTAGGGAAGGATGGTGAAAAACTGTTTTTT
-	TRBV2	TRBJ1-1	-	CASSEVWNSEAFF	TGTGCCAGCAGTGAAGTTTGGAACTCTGAAGCTTTCTTT
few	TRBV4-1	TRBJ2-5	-	CASSQDPTYQETQYF	TGCGCCAGCAGCCAAGATCCCACGTACCAAGAGACCCAGTACTTC
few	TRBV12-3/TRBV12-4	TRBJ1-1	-	CASSPDLPGRDTEAFF	TGTGCCAGCAGCCCCGACCTCCCAGGGAGGGATACTGAAGCTTTCTTT
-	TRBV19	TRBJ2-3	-	CASSMGTRTDTQYF	TGTGCCAGTAGTATGGGAACACGCACAGATACGCAGTATTTT
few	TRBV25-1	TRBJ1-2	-	CASMDSSTANYGYTF	TGTGCCAGCATGGACTCCTCGACCGCTAACTATGGCTACACCTTC